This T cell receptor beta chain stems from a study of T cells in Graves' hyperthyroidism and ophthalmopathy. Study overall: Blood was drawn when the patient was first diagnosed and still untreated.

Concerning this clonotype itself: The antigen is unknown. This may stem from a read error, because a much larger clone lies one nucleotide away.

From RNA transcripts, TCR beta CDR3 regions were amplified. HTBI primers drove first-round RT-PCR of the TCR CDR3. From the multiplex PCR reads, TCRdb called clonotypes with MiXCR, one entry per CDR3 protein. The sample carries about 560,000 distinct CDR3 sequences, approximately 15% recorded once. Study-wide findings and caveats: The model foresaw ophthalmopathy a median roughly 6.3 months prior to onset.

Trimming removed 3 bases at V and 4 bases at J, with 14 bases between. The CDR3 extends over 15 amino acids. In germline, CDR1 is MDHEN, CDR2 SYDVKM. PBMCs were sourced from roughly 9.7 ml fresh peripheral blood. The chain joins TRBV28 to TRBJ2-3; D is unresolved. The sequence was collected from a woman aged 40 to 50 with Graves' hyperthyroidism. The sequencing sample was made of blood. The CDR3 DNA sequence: TGTGCCAGCAGTTTCTCTTGGCTCCGCTCAGATACGCAGTATTTT. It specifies CASSFSWLRSDTQYF.